The T cell receptor (beta chain) described here comes from a study of CD8+ T cells in alopecia areata. The study's findings and limits: Affected scalp, especially in alopecia totalis/universalis, had a higher clonality than normal scalp did.

cDNA reverse transcribed from extracted RNA served as the sequencing template. TCRdb's copy holds only in-frame clones and misses some; the assay was immunoSEQ multiplex PCR. The sample lists roughly 250,000 clones, under 70% occurring once. Notes on this clone: Its specificity is not known.

The CDR3 has 12 residues. Germline CDR1 is MGHDK and CDR2 is SYGVNS. V dropped 9 bases and J dropped 0 bases, with 9 bases sitting between them. Alopecia areata patients provided lesional scalp punch biopsies and peripheral blood. The receptor's source is a human donor with alopecia areata. This chain joins TRBV25-1 and TRBJ2-7; D is unclear. The sequenced sample was CD4+ T cells sorted from blood, obtained at week 0. CDR3 sequence: CARVRDSYEQYF. CDR3 coding DNA: TGTGCCAGGGTTAGGGACTCCTACGAGCAGTACTTC.